These 9 T cell receptor beta chains were sequenced from one sample in a study of cytomegalovirus exposure and HLA in healthy donors (dated by TCRdb to about 2017). The library was made by the immunoSEQ multiplex PCR assay. A mixture of 60 forward primers for TCR Vbeta segments and 13 reverse primers for TCR Jbeta segments was used in the multiplex PCR. TCRdb carries this immuneACCESS record with in-frame sequences only. Its versions omit some clonotypes, under half of them owing to an unresolved V gene in the studies checked, with the rest unexplained. The sample table records 110,000 or so clones; around 82% of these occur just once. About 5% of the sample rests with the top ten. The source material was PBMCs. The receptors were gathered from a woman aged 25 to 39 in good health and CMV-seropositive.

This chain links TRBV10-3 with TRBJ1-1; D is ambiguous. Germline loops: CDR1 ENHRY, CDR2 SYGVKD. This CDR3 comprises 14 residues. The V and J ends lost 7 bases and 1 base respectively, with 13 bases between them. The CDR3 protein is CAIMKSQTNTEAFF. For the CDR3, the DNA is TGTGCCATCATGAAATCACAGACGAACACTGAAGCTTTCTTT.

For the CDR3, the DNA is TGTGCCAGCAGTTCGAGTTCAGGTTCCGAGCAGTACTTC. As protein: CASSSSSGSEQYF. V gene TRBV6-5 combines with J gene TRBJ2-7; D gene ambiguous. V lost 4 bases and J lost 6, with 13 bases in between. Germline values: CDR1 MNHEY, CDR2 SVGAGI. The CDR3 sequence is 13 residues long.

This chain connects TRBV29-1 to TRBJ1-4, with TRBD1 matching 10 bases. With V trimmed by 4 bases and J by 8 bases, 7 bases remained unmatched. The CDR3 has 14 residues. Germline V gives CDR1 SQVTM, CDR2 ANQGSEA. The CDR3 region is CSVAVDRGREKLFF. DNA of the CDR3: TGCAGCGTTGCCGTCGACAGGGGGCGAGAAAAACTGTTTTTT.

DNA of the CDR3: TGTGCCAGCAGCGTAGCGGGTCTTAATTCACCCCTCCACTTT. Translated, it gives CASSVAGLNSPLHF. The chain links TRBV9 to TRBJ1-6; no clear D. The CDR3 consists of 14 residues. Trimming removed 0 bases from V and 6 bases from J, with 7 bases in between. Germline assignment: CDR1 SGDLS and CDR2 YYNGEE.

CDR3 sequence: CASSQGWSQPQHF. In nucleotides, the CDR3 is TGTGCCAGCAGCCAGGGATGGAGTCAGCCCCAGCATTTT. This sequence joins TRBV27 and TRBJ1-5; maybe TRBD1 (5 bases). The CDR3 has 13 amino acids. The germline V gene encodes CDR1 MNHEY and CDR2 SMNVEV (reference sequence). V was pared by 6 bases and J by 6 bases, with 12 bases between.

The chain recombines TRBV25-1 with TRBJ2-7, with 8 bases that match TRBD2. CDR3 length: 13 residues. Germline CDR1 and CDR2: MGHDK and SYGVNS. The ends lost 6 bases at V and 2 bases at J; junction bases unmatched: 3. The CDR3 DNA reads TGTGCCAGCAGCGGGAGGGGGACCTACGAGCAGTACTTC. Protein sequence: CASSGRGTYEQYF.

The rearrangement uses TRBV10-1 and TRBJ1-2; a possible D gene is TRBD1 (6 bases). The ends were cut back, 4 bases at V and 8 bases at J, with 17 bases in the middle. Germline-derived CDR1 and CDR2 are WNHNN and SYGVQD (reference sequence). The CDR3 extends over 14 amino acids. CDR3 bases: TGCGCCAGCAGTGTCGGGGACACCATTCGGGGCTACACCTTC. Translated: CASSVGDTIRGYTF.

The chain employs TRBV9 and TRBJ1-2; maybe TRBD1 (6 bases). The germline V gene has CDR1 SGDLS and CDR2 YYNGEE. CDR3 length equals 15 residues. V shed 4 bases and J shed 0 bases, with 13 bases lying between them. CDR3 sequence: CASSMTGTANYGYTF. CDR3 DNA sequence: TGTGCCAGCAGCATGACAGGAACAGCTAACTATGGCTACACCTTC.

This sequence joins TRBV15 and TRBJ2-7; D is perhaps TRBD2 (6 bases). The CDR3 has 16 amino acids. Trimming removed 5 bases at V and 0 bases at J, with 17 bases between. The germline gives CDR1 LNHNV, CDR2 YYDKDF (reference sequence). CDR3 amino acids: CATSLEAGGNSYEQYF. CDR3 bases: TGTGCCACCAGCTTGGAGGCCGGGGGTAACTCCTACGAGCAGTACTTC.